One T cell receptor (beta chain) is described in this entry. Using unique molecular identifiers, the investigators prepared the TCRbeta library. Via MiXCR, TCRdb re-called the PCR reads, giving one row per CDR3 protein. The sample records 230,000 or so distinct CDR3 sequences, roughly a tenth being singletons. V lost 6 bases, J lost 4 bases, and 10 bases lay in between. The CDR3 sequence is 13 residues long. This record belongs to a study of T-cell reconstitution after alpha-beta-depleted transplantation in children. The gene calls are TRBV12-3 or TRBV12-4 and TRBJ2-1; TRBD2 might be the D (5 bases). Material: PBMCs from the stem cell graft donor, obtained from the stem cell graft. The origin of this receptor is a human donor who donated a stem cell graft to a child with SCID. The CDR3 protein is CASRFGVYNEQFF. In DNA, the CDR3 is TGTGCCAGCAGATTCGGGGTTTACAATGAGCAGTTCTTC.